The rows below give T cell receptor beta chains drawn from one sample of a study of shared clonotypes between healthy human individuals. The repertoire was sequenced with immunoSEQ multiplex PCR; TCRdb's copy has only in-frame clones and lacks some. The data show approximately 2.1 million clones, 93% seen once. Input material: naive CD4+ T cells from PBMCs. These receptors were collected from a man between 18 and 35 years old in good health. Some clones in this sample may be carry-over from other donors' samples. Each CDR3 is given with its conserved first and last residue. A D gene is named only where the DNA matches it firmly. The size of a clone is reported for some rows only, either as once, few or many, or as a class for expanded clones.

D | length | J | size | V | CDR3 | DNA
NA | 14 | TRBJ2-5 | NA | TRBV5-8 | CASSFGIISETQYF | TGTGCCAGCAGCTTTGGCATTATCTCTGAGACCCAGTACTTC
NA | 11 | TRBJ2-3 | NA | TRBV6-6 | CASSSTDTQYF | TGTGCCAGCAGTTCTACAGATACGCAGTATTTT
NA | 14 | TRBJ2-7 | NA | TRBV29-1 | CSVALKGGSYEQYF | TGCAGCGTGGCACTCAAGGGGGGCTCCTACGAGCAGTACTTC
NA | 16 | TRBJ2-7 | NA | TRBV18 | CASSPPWGSSGIEQYF | TGTGCCAGCTCACCACCCTGGGGCTCTTCGGGGATCGAGCAGTACTTC
NA | 15 | TRBJ1-1 | NA | TRBV4-1 | CASSQDWQTGTEAFF | TGCGCCAGCAGCCAAGATTGGCAGACGGGGACTGAAGCTTTCTTT
NA | 17 | TRBJ2-2 | NA | TRBV15 | CATSKGFGSTNTGELFF | TGTGCCACCAGCAAAGGGTTTGGGTCAACGAACACCGGGGAGCTGTTTTTT
NA | 12 | TRBJ2-5 | NA | TRBV2 | CASSGAVETQYF | TGTGCCAGCAGTGGGGCGGTGGAGACCCAGTACTTC
NA | 16 | TRBJ1-3 | NA | TRBV11-1 | CASSPTKTRTGNTIYF | TGTGCCAGCAGCCCTACCAAGACACGGACTGGAAACACCATATATTTT
NA | 19 | TRBJ2-7 | NA | TRBV10-2 | CASSESWRFGSRTSYEQYF | TGCGCCAGCAGTGAGTCCTGGCGGTTCGGGAGCCGAACCTCCTACGAGCAGTACTTC
NA | 13 | TRBJ2-7 | NA | TRBV5-1 | CASSLDRHLEQYF | TGCGCCAGCAGCTTGGACAGGCATCTCGAGCAGTACTTC
NA | 15 | TRBJ2-3 | NA | TRBV7-9 | CASSSYRSSTDTQYF | TGTGCCAGCAGCTCCTACCGATCTAGCACAGATACGCAGTATTTT
NA | 17 | TRBJ2-5 | NA | TRBV5-6 | CASSSASFGVPGKTQYF | TGTGCCAGCAGCTCGGCGAGTTTCGGGGTACCGGGTAAGACCCAGTACTTC
NA | 17 | TRBJ2-3 | NA | TRBV9 | CASSVPTSRGGRDTQYF | TGTGCCAGCAGCGTGCCAACTAGCCGGGGAGGCCGCGATACGCAGTATTTT
TRBD2 | 13 | TRBJ2-7 | NA | TRBV5-1 | CASRREVGYEQYF | TGCGCCAGCAGACGGGAGGTCGGCTACGAGCAGTACTTC
TRBD2 | 15 | TRBJ2-1 | once | TRBV9 | CASSASGSAYNEQFF | TGTGCCAGCAGCGCCAGCGGGAGCGCCTACAATGAGCAGTTCTTC
TRBD1 | 13 | TRBJ1-1 | NA | TRBV11-3 | CASSPGTGRGAFF | TGTGCCAGCAGCCCTGGGACTGGCAGGGGGGCTTTCTTT
TRBD1 | 15 | TRBJ1-5 | NA | TRBV18 | CASSGVRGRDQPQHF | TGTGCCAGCTCAGGGGTCAGGGGGCGCGATCAGCCCCAGCATTTT
TRBD1 | 15 | TRBJ1-3 | NA | TRBV13 | CASSSRQGAGNTIYF | TGTGCCAGCAGCTCTAGACAGGGCGCTGGAAACACCATATATTTT
NA | 13 | TRBJ2-1 | NA | TRBV12-5 | CASGLAGNDEQFF | TGTGCTAGTGGTTTGGCAGGGAATGATGAGCAGTTCTTC
NA | 16 | TRBJ1-3 | NA | TRBV6-5 | CASSYSTGKSGNTIYF | TGTGCCAGCAGTTACTCCACAGGGAAGTCTGGAAACACCATATATTTT
TRBD2 | 12 | TRBJ2-1 | NA | TRBV29-1 | CSTSGGSGEQFF | TGCAGCACGAGCGGGGGGTCGGGCGAGCAGTTCTTC
TRBD1 | 14 | TRBJ1-4 | NA | TRBV7-8 | CASSLAGTGAKLFF | TGTGCCAGCAGCTTAGCGGGAACAGGGGCGAAACTGTTTTTT
NA | 15 | TRBJ2-2 | NA | TRBV11-2 | CASSFRVENTGELFF | TGTGCCAGCAGCTTTAGGGTTGAGAACACCGGGGAGCTGTTTTTT
NA | 16 | TRBJ1-2 | NA | TRBV21-1 | CASSKARGPFIYGYTF | TGTGCCAGCAGCAAAGCACGGGGTCCCTTTATCTATGGCTACACCTTC
NA | 14 | TRBJ2-1 | NA | TRBV27 | CASSFRVSSDEQFF | TGTGCCAGCAGTTTTCGTGTCTCTTCGGATGAGCAGTTCTTC
TRBD2 | 16 | TRBJ2-1 | NA | TRBV9 | CASSVLAGWVGNEQFF | TGTGCCAGCAGCGTGCTAGCGGGATGGGTGGGCAATGAGCAGTTCTTC
NA | 18 | TRBJ2-2 | NA | TRBV5-1 | CASSGTLSSGSNTGELFF | TGCGCCAGCAGCGGCACTTTAAGTAGCGGCTCGAACACCGGGGAGCTGTTTTTT
NA | 17 | TRBJ2-6 | NA | TRBV7-9 | CASSSRQESSGANVLTF | TGTGCCAGCAGCTCCCGACAGGAATCCTCTGGGGCCAACGTCCTGACTTTC
NA | 13 | TRBJ2-1 | NA | TRBV9 | CASSVLSGDEQFF | TGTGCCAGCAGCGTATTATCGGGGGATGAGCAGTTCTTC
NA | 17 | TRBJ1-4 | NA | TRBV11-2 | CASSLTKYEATNEKLFF | TGTGCCAGCAGCTTAACCAAATACGAGGCAACTAATGAAAAACTGTTTTTT
NA | 14 | TRBJ1-2 | NA | TRBV6-6 | CASTPRTDSYGYTF | TGTGCCAGCACCCCCAGGACAGACTCCTATGGCTACACCTTC
NA | 13 | TRBJ1-5 | few | TRBV2 | CASSLVLRQPQHF | TGTGCCAGCAGTCTTGTACTGAGACAGCCCCAGCATTTT
TRBD1 | 14 | TRBJ1-4 | NA | TRBV18 | CASSPNRGGEKLFF | TGTGCCAGCTCACCAAACAGGGGAGGTGAAAAACTGTTTTTT
TRBD2 | 14 | TRBJ2-3 | NA | TRBV29-1 | CSVQVTSGSNTQYF | TGCAGCGTACAAGTGACTAGCGGGAGCAATACGCAGTATTTT
NA | 15 | TRBJ2-7 | NA | TRBV7-2 | CASSLDRGPHYEQYF | TGTGCCAGCAGCTTAGATCGTGGGCCCCACTACGAGCAGTACTTC
NA | 15 | TRBJ2-5 | NA | TRBV28 | CASSSPLGGLETQYF | TGTGCCAGCAGTTCCCCCCTGGGGGGGCTAGAGACCCAGTACTTC
NA | 13 | TRBJ1-5 | NA | TRBV19 | CASSIAGNQPQHF | TGTGCCAGTAGTATAGCCGGGAACCAGCCCCAGCATTTT
NA | 10 | TRBJ2-7 | NA | TRBV27 | CASSLDVQYF | TGTGCCAGCAGTTTGGATGTGCAGTACTTC
TRBD1 | 15 | TRBJ2-7 | NA | TRBV5-1 | CASSVTGLNSYEQYF | TGCGCCAGCAGCGTGACAGGGCTAAACTCCTACGAGCAGTACTTC
TRBD2 | 16 | TRBJ2-7 | NA | TRBV18 | CASSPALAGVGYEQYF | TGTGCCAGCTCACCAGCCCTAGCGGGAGTAGGGTACGAGCAGTACTTC
TRBD1 | 13 | TRBJ1-3 | NA | TRBV25-1 | CASSDPRGGPFDF | TGTGCCAGCAGTGACCCCAGGGGGGGCCCCTTCGATTTT
NA | 13 | TRBJ1-1 | NA | TRBV19 | CASSRESGTEAFF | TGTGCCAGTAGTCGAGAATCGGGCACTGAAGCTTTCTTT